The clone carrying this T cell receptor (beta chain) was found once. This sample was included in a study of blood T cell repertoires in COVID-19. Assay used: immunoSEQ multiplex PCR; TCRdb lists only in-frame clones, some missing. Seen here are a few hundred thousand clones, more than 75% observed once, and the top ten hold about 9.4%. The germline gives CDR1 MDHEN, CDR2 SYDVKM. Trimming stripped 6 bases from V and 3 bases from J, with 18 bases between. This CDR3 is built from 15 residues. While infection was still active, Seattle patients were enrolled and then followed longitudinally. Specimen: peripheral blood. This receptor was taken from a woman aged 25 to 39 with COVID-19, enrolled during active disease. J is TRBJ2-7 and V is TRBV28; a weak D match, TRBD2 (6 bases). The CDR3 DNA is TGTGCCAGCAGGGCCGGAGGGAACAGCCTCTACGAGCAGTACTTC. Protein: CASRAGGNSLYEQYF.